The 11 T cell receptor beta chains presented below share a single source sample, sequenced in a study of beta chain features in type 1 diabetes (dated by TCRdb to about 2018). Libraries came from the immunoSEQ multiplex PCR assay. The High Capacity cDNA Reverse Transcription Kit was used to reverse transcribe all of the isolated RNA, meaning that expressed TCRB transcripts were what got sequenced. Not all clones reach the TCRdb copy of this immuneACCESS table, which keeps in-frame sequences only. Checked studies attribute under half of the gap to unresolved V genes and leave the rest unexplained. The sample data list 250,000 to 400,000 clones, and approximately 15% of these were observed just once. The ten largest account for over 5.5% of the sample. Material: central memory CD4+ T cells from blood. These receptors were obtained from a man aged 25-45 years in good health.

This clone has just a few counts. The chain carries TRBV6-1 and TRBJ2-5; TRBD2 matches at 10 bases. The CDR3 loop spans 15 amino acids. Trimming cost V 1 base and J 5 bases; bases outside gene matches: 4. Germline assignment: CDR1 MNHNS and CDR2 SASEGT. The CDR3 sequence: CASSEGIAGGETQYF. CDR3 bases: TGTGCCAGCAGTGAAGGTATAGCGGGAGGCGAGACCCAGTACTTC.

CDR3 sequence: CSASHNEQFF. For the CDR3, the DNA is TGCAGTGCTAGCCACAATGAGCAGTTCTTC. This rearrangement joins TRBV20-1 to TRBJ2-1; D remains unclear. The CDR3 is 10 amino acids. Germline loops: CDR1 DFQATT, CDR2 SNEGSKA (reference sequence). Deletions cut 3 bases from V and 5 bases from J, with 2 bases between.

This chain uses TRBV2 with TRBJ1-5; no clear D gene. The germline CDR1 and CDR2 sequences are SNHLY and FYNNEI. The CDR3 runs to 15 residues. V was cut by 4 bases and J by 1 base, with 11 bases left in between. The CDR3: CASSVELGSNQPQHF. The CDR3 DNA reads TGTGCCAGCAGTGTGGAGCTCGGAAGCAATCAGCCCCAGCATTTT.

The chain couples TRBV7-2 to TRBJ2-1; 8 bases match TRBD2. Germline values: CDR1 SGHTA, CDR2 FQGNSA. J gave up 5 bases and V 6 bases, and 12 bases lay outside the gene matches. There are 16 residues in the CDR3. The DNA for the CDR3 is TGTGCCAGCAGGGCACCGGGGGGGGCCTATAACAATGAGCAGTTCTTC. It encodes CASRAPGGAYNNEQFF.

The chain couples TRBV7-2 to TRBJ2-2, with D unresolved. The CDR3 loop spans 14 amino acids. CDR1 SGHTA and CDR2 FQGNSA come from the germline V gene. V shed 2 bases and J shed 4 bases, with 8 bases lying between them. CDR3: CASSLIVTTGELFF. As DNA, the CDR3 is TGTGCCAGCAGCTTAATCGTGACCACCGGGGAGCTGTTTTTT.

This chain connects TRBV7-3 to TRBJ1-2, with TRBD1 matching over 8 bases. CDR1 SGHTA and CDR2 FQGTGA come from the germline V gene. The CDR3 runs to 13 residues. Germline trimming cut 5 bases from V and 7 bases from J; bases unmatched to any gene: 6. CDR3 sequence: CASSPDREGGYTF. The CDR3 DNA sequence: TGTGCCAGCAGCCCGGACAGGGAAGGTGGCTACACCTTC.

The chain employs TRBV18 and TRBJ2-5; D remains ambiguous. Matching the DNA end better, TRBJ2-7 makes the J call doubtful. Germline V CDR1 and CDR2: KGHSH, LQKENI. The CDR3 covers 15 residues. CDR3 sequence (DNA): TGTGCCAGCTCACCGGCCCTTCTGAGCTCCTACGAGCAGTACTTC. The encoded protein is CASSPALLSSYEQYF.

This clone has more than one count but fewer than ten. V usage is TRBV5-1 and J usage is TRBJ1-1; 9 bases are shared with TRBD1. There are 17 residues in the CDR3. Per germline, CDR1 SGHRS and CDR2 YFSETQ. V shed 4 bases, J shed 3 bases, and the junction held 13 bases outside the gene matches. As DNA, the CDR3 is TGCGCCAGCAGCCGGAGAACCCCGGGACAGGGTTACACTGAAGCTTTCTTT. It yields the protein CASSRRTPGQGYTEAFF.

This chain connects TRBV5-1 to TRBJ2-3, with TRBD2 matching 10 bases. Germline V CDR1 and CDR2: SGHRS, YFSETQ. CDR3 length: 14 residues. With 0 bases clipped from V and 5 bases from J, the junction kept 0 bases outside the gene matches. Written as DNA, the CDR3 is TGCGCCAGCAGCTTGGGGACTAGCGGAGATACGCAGTATTTT. Protein product: CASSLGTSGDTQYF.

This clone turned up a few times. The chain combines TRBV27 with TRBJ2-1; D is perhaps TRBD2 (6 bases). The V end was cut by 3 bases, the J end by 2 bases, with 11 bases between. Germline-derived CDR1 and CDR2 are MNHEY and SMNVEV (reference sequence). The CDR3 spans 15 residues. CDR3 nucleotides: TGTGCCAGCAGTTTTGGAGGGAGGCCCTACAATGAGCAGTTCTTC. It yields the protein CASSFGGRPYNEQFF.

The chain carries TRBV5-4 and TRBJ2-3, with unresolved D. V lost 7 bases and J lost 1, with 7 bases in between. Germline-derived CDR1 and CDR2 are SGHNT and YYREEE (reference sequence). This CDR3 is built from 12 residues. CDR3 DNA sequence: TGTGCCAGCCAGAAAGGCACAGATACGCAGTATTTT. It encodes CASQKGTDTQYF.